This T cell receptor beta chain was captured in a study of blood T cell repertoires in COVID-19. Across the whole study: Acute and convalescent COVID-19 specimens originated in the United States, Italy and Spain.

Under the authors' procedure: Researchers report that nucleated cell counts were estimated from reference gene primer amplification. The protocol was immunoSEQ multiplex PCR, while the TCRdb copy is restricted to in-frame clones and leaves out a portion. D and trimming were read from the DNA, whereas the V and J calls and clone size are those reported in that table. In the table there are 250,000 to 300,000 clones, around 89% of which are singletons. The CDR3 covers 15 residues. Germline-derived CDR1 and CDR2 are SGHAT and FQNNGV. Between the trimmed V and J ends, which lost 2 bases and 6 bases, there was a span of 17 bases.

The chain carries TRBV11-2 and TRBJ2-7; D perhaps matches TRBD1 (6 bases). This clonotype was sampled from a woman aged 55-70 years in a cohort exposed to, infected with or recovered from COVID-19 (not recorded which). Sequencing was performed on PBMCs or T cells enriched from blood (not recorded which). CDR3: CASSLRSGEYSEQYF. The CDR3 region has the DNA TGTGCCAGCAGCTTAAGGTCAGGGGAATATAGCGAGCAGTACTTC.